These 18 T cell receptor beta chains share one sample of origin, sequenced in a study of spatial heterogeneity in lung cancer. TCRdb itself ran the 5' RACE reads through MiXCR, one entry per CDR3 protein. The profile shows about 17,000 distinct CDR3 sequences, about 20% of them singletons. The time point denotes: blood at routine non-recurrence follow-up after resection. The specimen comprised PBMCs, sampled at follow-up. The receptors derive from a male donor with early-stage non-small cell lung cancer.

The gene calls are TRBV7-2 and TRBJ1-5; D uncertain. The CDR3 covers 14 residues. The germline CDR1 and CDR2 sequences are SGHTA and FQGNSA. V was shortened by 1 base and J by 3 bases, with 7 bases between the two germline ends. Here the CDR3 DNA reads TGTGCCAGCAGCTTAGGCAGACCCAATCAGCCCCAGCATTTT. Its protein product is CASSLGRPNQPQHF.

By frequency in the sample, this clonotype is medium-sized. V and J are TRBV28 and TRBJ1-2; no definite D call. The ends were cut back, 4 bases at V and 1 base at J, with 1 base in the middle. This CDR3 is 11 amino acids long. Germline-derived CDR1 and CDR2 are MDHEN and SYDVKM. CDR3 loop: CASSYNYGYTF. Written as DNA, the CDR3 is TGTGCCAGCAGTTATAACTATGGCTACACCTTC.

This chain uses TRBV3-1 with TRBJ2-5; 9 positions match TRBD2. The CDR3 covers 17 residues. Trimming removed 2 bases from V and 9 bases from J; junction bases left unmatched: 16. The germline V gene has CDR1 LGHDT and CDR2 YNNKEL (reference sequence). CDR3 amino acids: CASSQMLPRLAVGAQYF. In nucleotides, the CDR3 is TGTGCCAGCAGCCAAATGCTTCCGAGACTAGCGGTAGGGGCCCAGTACTTC.

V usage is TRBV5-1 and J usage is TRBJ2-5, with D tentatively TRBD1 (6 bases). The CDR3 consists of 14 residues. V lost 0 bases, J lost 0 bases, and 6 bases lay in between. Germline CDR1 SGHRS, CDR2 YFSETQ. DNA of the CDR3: TGCGCCAGCAGCTTGGAGGGGGACCAAGAGACCCAGTACTTC. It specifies CASSLEGDQETQYF.

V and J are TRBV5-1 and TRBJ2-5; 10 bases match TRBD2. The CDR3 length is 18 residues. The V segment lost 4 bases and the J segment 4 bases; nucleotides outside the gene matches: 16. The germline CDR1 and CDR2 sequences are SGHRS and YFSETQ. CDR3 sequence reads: CASSPQPTKAGGRETQYF. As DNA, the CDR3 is TGCGCCAGCAGCCCGCAACCCACGAAAGCGGGGGGGCGAGAGACCCAGTACTTC.

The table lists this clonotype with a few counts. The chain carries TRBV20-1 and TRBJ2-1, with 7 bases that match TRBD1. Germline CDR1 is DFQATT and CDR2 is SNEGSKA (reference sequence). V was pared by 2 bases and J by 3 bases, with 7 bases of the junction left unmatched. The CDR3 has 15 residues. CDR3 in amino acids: CSARPLTGSYNEQFF. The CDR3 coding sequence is TGCAGTGCTAGACCCCTGACAGGGAGCTACAATGAGCAGTTCTTC.

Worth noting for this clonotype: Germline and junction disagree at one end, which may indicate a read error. DNA of the CDR3: TGTGCTAGCAGCTTAGCCCCGGGGTCACCCCACGAGCAGTACTTC. This codes for CASSLAPGSPHEQYF. The rearrangement joins TRBV7-7 to TRBJ2-7; maybe TRBD2 (5 bases). The CDR3 is made up of 15 amino acids. CDR1 SSHAT and CDR2 FNYEAQ come from the germline V gene (reference sequence).

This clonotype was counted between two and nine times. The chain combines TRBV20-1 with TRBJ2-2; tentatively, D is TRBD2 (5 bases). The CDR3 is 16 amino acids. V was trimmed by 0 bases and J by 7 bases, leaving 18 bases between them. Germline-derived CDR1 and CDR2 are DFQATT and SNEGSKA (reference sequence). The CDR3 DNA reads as TGCAGTGCTAGAGATGCTGACTATCCCTTGGTCGGGGAGCTGTTTTTT. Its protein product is CSARDADYPLVGELFF.

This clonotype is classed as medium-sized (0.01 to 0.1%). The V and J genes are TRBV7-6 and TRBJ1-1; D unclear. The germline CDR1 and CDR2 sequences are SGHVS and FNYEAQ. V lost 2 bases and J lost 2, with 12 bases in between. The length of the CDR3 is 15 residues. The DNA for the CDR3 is TGTGCCAGCAGCTTACTAAGGATGCGAAACACTGAAGCTTTCTTT. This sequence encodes CASSLLRMRNTEAFF.

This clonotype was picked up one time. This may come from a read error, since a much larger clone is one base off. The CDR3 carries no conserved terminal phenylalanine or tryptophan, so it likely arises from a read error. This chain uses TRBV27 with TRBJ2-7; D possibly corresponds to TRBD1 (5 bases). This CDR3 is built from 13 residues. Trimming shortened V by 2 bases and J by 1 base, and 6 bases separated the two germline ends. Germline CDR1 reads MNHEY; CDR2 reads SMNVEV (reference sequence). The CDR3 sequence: CASSLQGSYEQYI. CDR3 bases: TGTGCCAGCAGTTTACAGGGATCCTACGAGCAGTACATC.

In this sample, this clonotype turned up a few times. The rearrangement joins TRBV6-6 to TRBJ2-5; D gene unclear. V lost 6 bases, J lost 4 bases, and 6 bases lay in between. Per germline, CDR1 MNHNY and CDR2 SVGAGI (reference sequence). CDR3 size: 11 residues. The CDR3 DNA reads TGTGCCAGCAGGGGCCCAGAGACCCAGTACTTC. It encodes CASRGPETQYF.

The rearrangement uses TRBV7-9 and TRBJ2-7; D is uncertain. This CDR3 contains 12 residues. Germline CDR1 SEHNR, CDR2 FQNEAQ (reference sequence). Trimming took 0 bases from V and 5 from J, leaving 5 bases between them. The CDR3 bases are TGTGCCAGCAGCTTAGCGAAGGACGAGCAGTACTTC. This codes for CASSLAKDEQYF.

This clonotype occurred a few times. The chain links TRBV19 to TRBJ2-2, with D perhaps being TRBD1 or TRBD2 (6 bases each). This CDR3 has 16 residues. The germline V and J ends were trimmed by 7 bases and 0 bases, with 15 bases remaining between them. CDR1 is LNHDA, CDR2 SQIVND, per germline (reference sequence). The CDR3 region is CASNKWGAANTGELFF. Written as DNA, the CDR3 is TGTGCCAGTAATAAGTGGGGGGCCGCGAACACCGGGGAGCTGTTTTTT.

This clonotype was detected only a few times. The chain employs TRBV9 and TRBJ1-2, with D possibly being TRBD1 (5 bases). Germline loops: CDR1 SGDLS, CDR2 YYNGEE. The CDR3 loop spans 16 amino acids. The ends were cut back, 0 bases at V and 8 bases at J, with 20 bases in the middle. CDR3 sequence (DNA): TGTGCCAGCAGCGTAGAGGACACGAATGCCCCTGGGGGCTACACCTTC. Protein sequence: CASSVEDTNAPGGYTF.

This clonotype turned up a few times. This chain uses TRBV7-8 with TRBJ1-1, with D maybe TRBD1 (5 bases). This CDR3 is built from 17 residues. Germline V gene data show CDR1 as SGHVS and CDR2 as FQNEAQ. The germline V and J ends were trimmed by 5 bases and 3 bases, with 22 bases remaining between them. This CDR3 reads CASSPSQRGLTDTEAFF. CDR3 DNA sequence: TGTGCCAGCAGCCCTTCCCAACGGGGCCTAACGGACACTGAAGCTTTCTTT.

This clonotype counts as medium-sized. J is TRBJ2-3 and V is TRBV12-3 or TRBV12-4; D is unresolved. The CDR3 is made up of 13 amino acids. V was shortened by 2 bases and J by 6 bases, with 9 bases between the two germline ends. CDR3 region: CASSLSGSDTQYF. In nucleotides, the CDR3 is TGTGCCAGCAGTTTATCGGGTTCGGATACGCAGTATTTT.

The CDR3 sequence is CASSQEVRQGQNTEAFF. DNA for the CDR3: TGTGCCAGCAGCCAAGAAGTGCGACAGGGGCAGAACACTGAAGCTTTCTTT. The genes are TRBV4-2 and TRBJ1-1; 8 nucleotides agree with TRBD1. With V trimmed by 0 bases and J by 1 base, 7 bases remained unmatched. Germline V gene lookup returns CDR1 LGHNA and CDR2 YNFKEQ. CDR3 length: 17 residues.

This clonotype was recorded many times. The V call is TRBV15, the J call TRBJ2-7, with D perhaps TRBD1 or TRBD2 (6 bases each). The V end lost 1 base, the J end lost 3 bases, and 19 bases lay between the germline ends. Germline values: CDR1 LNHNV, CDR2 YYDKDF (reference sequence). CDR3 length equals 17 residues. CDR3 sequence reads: CATSRARKGDGGYEQYF. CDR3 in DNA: TGTGCCACCAGCAGAGCCCGTAAGGGGGACGGGGGCTACGAGCAGTACTTC.